This T cell receptor beta chain was identified during a study of cytomegalovirus exposure and HLA in healthy donors. Germline-derived CDR1 and CDR2 are MNHEY and SVGAGI. The junction had 5 bases not matched to a gene; V was cut back by 4 bases and J by 5 bases. This CDR3 contains 15 residues. The PCR used 60 Vbeta and 13 Jbeta primers. Assay: immunoSEQ multiplex PCR; the TCRdb copy retains only in-frame clones and omits some. Of 150,000 to 200,000 clones listed, around 81% were seen once; the top ten hold 2% to 2.5%. Sequencing was done on a sample of PBMCs. The receptor's source is a young woman in good health and CMV-seronegative. The gene calls are TRBV6-5 and TRBJ2-1; 10 nucleotides align to TRBD2. The CDR3 reads CASSSQGLANNEQFF. CDR3 coding DNA: TGTGCCAGCAGTTCCCAGGGACTAGCGAACAATGAGCAGTTCTTC.